These 20 T cell receptor beta chains came from one sample sequenced in a study of cytomegalovirus exposure and HLA in healthy donors. Researchers ran the PCR with 60 Vbeta and 13 Jbeta primers. Clones were sequenced by immunoSEQ multiplex PCR, and TCRdb holds only the in-frame ones, with some missing. The sample lists around 40,000 clones; over 65% were seen once. Sequenced material: PBMCs. The receptors derive from a man between 45 and 60 years old in good health and CMV-seropositive.

The chain combines TRBV4-1 with TRBJ2-5; 7 bases fit TRBD2. The germline CDR1 and CDR2 sequences are MGHRA and YSYEKL. This CDR3 contains 16 residues. V lost 1 base to trimming and J lost 3 bases; unmatched junction nucleotides: 8. CDR3 protein: CASSQGTGTTEETQYF. The CDR3 region has the DNA TGCGCCAGCAGCCAAGGAACCGGGACTACCGAAGAGACCCAGTACTTC.

This clone was detected only once. The V and J genes are TRBV28 and TRBJ1-1; D gene uncertain. The CDR3 consists of 12 residues. Germline lookup yields CDR1 MDHEN and CDR2 SYDVKM. Between the trimmed V and J ends, which lost 5 bases and 6 bases, there was a span of 10 bases. The CDR3 sequence: CASSASTPEAFF. CDR3 nucleotides: TGTGCCAGCAGTGCGTCCACCCCTGAAGCTTTCTTT.

The CDR3 spells CASSGDDAAEAFF. Here the CDR3 DNA reads TGTGCCAGTAGTGGAGACGACGCTGCTGAAGCTTTCTTT. V gene TRBV19 combines with J gene TRBJ1-1, with D unclear. V lost 5 bases and J 6 bases, leaving 13 bases between the germline ends. CDR1 is LNHDA, CDR2 SQIVND, per germline (reference sequence). The CDR3 extends over 13 amino acids.

The rearrangement uses TRBV7-9 and TRBJ1-1; D unclear. The length of the CDR3 is 15 residues. The germline V gene has CDR1 SEHNR and CDR2 FQNEAQ (reference sequence). V was clipped by 2 bases and J by 3 bases, with 13 bases between them. For the CDR3, the DNA is TGTGCCAGCAGCTTAAGGACTCAACCCCACACTGAAGCTTTCTTT. Its protein is CASSLRTQPHTEAFF.

This chain connects TRBV6-1 to TRBJ2-2, with 11 bases fitting TRBD2. This CDR3 comprises 18 residues. The J segment lost 1 base and the V segment lost 0 bases, leaving 4 bases of the junction unmatched. The germline gives CDR1 MNHNS, CDR2 SASEGT. CDR3 amino acids: CASSEARLAGRNTGELFF. DNA of the CDR3: TGTGCCAGCAGTGAAGCCAGACTAGCGGGAAGGAACACCGGGGAGCTGTTTTTT.

J is TRBJ1-2 and V is TRBV30, with 8 bases identical to TRBD1. The CDR3 is 12 residues long. Germline V lookup: CDR1 GTSNPN, CDR2 SVGIG (reference sequence). V shed 3 bases and J 8 bases; nucleotides not matched to a gene: 5. The CDR3, as DNA: TGTGCCTGGAGGTCGCAGGGGGCGGGCTACACCTTC. Translation: CAWRSQGAGYTF.

With respect to this clone: Other DNA sequences in the same sample also yield this CDR3. This chain links TRBV6-1 with TRBJ2-2, with 7 bases identical to TRBD2. Trimming took 5 bases from V and 5 from J; bases not matched to a gene: 8. CDR1 and CDR2 from the germline V gene are MNHNS and SASEGT. This CDR3 is built from 15 residues. The CDR3 DNA is TGTGCCAGCAGTCCCGGGACGGGGGGAACCGGGGAGCTGTTTTTT. Translation: CASSPGTGGTGELFF.

There are a few counts of this clone. The V and J genes are TRBV2 and TRBJ2-3, with D possibly being TRBD2 (5 bases). The CDR3 is 13 residues long. The V end lost 4 bases, the J end lost 6 bases, and 11 bases lay between the germline ends. Per germline, CDR1 SNHLY and CDR2 FYNNEI. The CDR3 region is CASSGPGKDTQYF. The CDR3, as DNA: TGTGCCAGCAGTGGACCCGGGAAGGATACGCAGTATTTT.

The sample holds a few counts of this clone. The genes are TRBV5-4 and TRBJ1-5; no firm D call. Germline loops: CDR1 SGHNT, CDR2 YYREEE (reference sequence). V gave up 0 bases and J gave up 2 bases, with 6 bases separating them. The length of the CDR3 is 14 residues. As DNA, the CDR3 is TGTGCCAGCAGCTTGGAGGGAGGCAATCAGCCCCAGCATTTT. Its translation: CASSLEGGNQPQHF. Complete variable domain (other parts from reference TRBV5-4 and TRBJ1-5): ETGVTQSPTHLIKTRGQQVTLRCSSQSGHNTVSWYQQALGQGPQFIFQYYREEENGRGNFPPRFSGLQFPNYSSELNVNALELDDSALYLCASSLEGGNQPQHFGDGTRLSIL.

The table lists this clone with a few counts. This sequence joins TRBV9 and TRBJ2-3, with TRBD2 matching 7 bases. Losses at the gene ends were 0 bases for V and 4 bases for J; bases not matched to a gene: 5. Germline V gene sequence: CDR1 SGDLS, CDR2 YYNGEE. This CDR3 spans 15 amino acids. Here the CDR3 reads CASSVGGRAPDTQYF. CDR3 bases: TGTGCCAGCAGCGTAGGGGGGAGGGCCCCAGATACGCAGTATTTT.

The genes are TRBV2 and TRBJ1-3; D not certain. Trimming removed 7 bases at V and 3 bases at J, with 16 bases between. The CDR3 loop spans 15 amino acids. Germline CDR1 and CDR2: SNHLY and FYNNEI. The CDR3 DNA reads as TGTGCCAGCATTAAGGGAGGGTCGGGTGGAAACACCATATATTTT. Its protein product is CASIKGGSGGNTIYF.

The CDR3 loop is CAWLSETQYF. The DNA of the CDR3 is TGTGCCTGGTTAAGCGAGACCCAGTACTTC. V gene TRBV30 combines with J gene TRBJ2-5; D not certain. Germline V CDR1 and CDR2: GTSNPN, SVGIG (reference sequence). The CDR3 covers 10 residues. Trimming stripped 5 bases from V and 5 bases from J, with 6 bases between.

The rearrangement links TRBV7-9 to TRBJ2-7; weak D call: TRBD1 (6 bases). V lost 5 bases and J 0 bases, leaving 14 bases between the germline ends. Germline CDR1 SEHNR, CDR2 FQNEAQ (reference sequence). The CDR3 loop spans 15 amino acids. The CDR3 region has the DNA TGTGCCAGCAGCCGTCGCGACAGGAGCTCCTACGAGCAGTACTTC. Amino acids: CASSRRDRSSYEQYF.

The rearrangement joins TRBV9 to TRBJ2-3; TRBD1 is a possible D gene (5 bases). The V gene lost 7 bases and the J gene lost 1 base, with 16 bases spanning the gap. Germline V gene data show CDR1 as SGDLS and CDR2 as YYNGEE. The CDR3 covers 15 residues. CDR3 loop: CASGRVGSRTDTQYF. CDR3 nucleotides: TGTGCCAGCGGCAGGGTAGGTTCCCGCACAGATACGCAGTATTTT. The entire variable domain, with the rest obtained from reference TRBV9 and TRBJ2-3, is as follows: DSGVTQTPKHLITATGQRVTLRCSPRSGDLSVYWYQQSLDQGLQFLIQYYNGEERAKGNILERFSAQQFPDLHSELNLSSLELGDSALYFCASGRVGSRTDTQYFGPGTRLTVL.

The chain uses TRBV19 and TRBJ1-1; 7 positions agree with TRBD1. Losses at the gene ends were 5 bases for V and 7 bases for J; bases not matched to a gene: 13. The CDR3 length is 15 residues. CDR1 is LNHDA, CDR2 SQIVND, per germline (reference sequence). The CDR3 loop is CASSAFGTAKLEAFF. CDR3 coding DNA: TGTGCCAGTAGTGCCTTCGGGACAGCTAAGCTTGAAGCTTTCTTT.

This clone came up a few times. This chain connects TRBV5-5 to TRBJ1-6; no firm D call. CDR3 length: 14 amino acids. The germline gives CDR1 SGHKS, CDR2 YYEKEE (reference sequence). Trimming pared 0 bases from V and 7 bases from J, leaving 8 bases between. CDR3 amino acids: CASSLDPMNSPLHF. As DNA, the CDR3 is TGTGCCAGCAGCTTGGATCCCATGAATTCACCCCTCCACTTT.

The chain combines TRBV19 with TRBJ1-2; TRBD1 might be the D (5 bases). The CDR3 runs to 14 residues. V lost 3 bases to trimming and J lost 5 bases, with 13 bases between them. Germline V CDR1 and CDR2: LNHDA, SQIVND (reference sequence). CDR3 protein: CASSITGGQYGYTF. DNA of the CDR3: TGTGCCAGTAGTATCACGGGGGGTCAATATGGCTACACCTTC.

The chain employs TRBV9 and TRBJ1-1; 9 bases match TRBD1. The germline CDR1 and CDR2 sequences are SGDLS and YYNGEE. Germline trimming cut 0 bases from V and 0 bases from J; bases unmatched to any gene: 6. The length of the CDR3 is 17 residues. CDR3 protein: CASSVGVRTGVNTEAFF. The CDR3 region has the DNA TGTGCCAGCAGCGTAGGGGTACGGACAGGGGTGAACACTGAAGCTTTCTTT.

The V gene is TRBV4-2, the J gene TRBJ1-2; a weak D match, TRBD1 (5 bases). CDR1 LGHNA and CDR2 YNFKEQ come from the germline V gene. CDR3 size: 19 residues. Trimming pared 4 bases from V and 5 bases from J, leaving 29 bases between. The CDR3: CASSPLGRGSTMGLYGYTF. CDR3 nucleotides: TGTGCCAGCAGCCCTTTAGGACGGGGGTCGACGATGGGCCTTTATGGCTACACCTTC.

This chain joins TRBV9 and TRBJ2-1; 9 positions agree with TRBD2. CDR1 is SGDLS, CDR2 YYNGEE, per germline. The CDR3 sequence is 15 residues long. Trimming cost V 5 bases and J 7 bases; bases outside gene matches: 10. The DNA for the CDR3 is TGTGCCAGCAGTGCTCTTTCTAGCGGGGTAAATGAGCAGTTCTTC. Translation gives CASSALSSGVNEQFF.